Listed below are T cell receptor beta chains from one sample, sequenced in a study of blood T cell repertoires in COVID-19. Measured with immunoSEQ multiplex PCR; TCRdb has only the in-frame clones, and not every one. Of over 150,000 clones listed, roughly 89% are singletons. Sequencing was carried out using peripheral blood. These receptors were collected from a woman aged 55-75 years who had recovered from COVID-19. The CDR3 runs from the conserved cysteine through the conserved F or W. A D gene is named only where the DNA matches it firmly. Where a row states a size, it is once, few, many or the class of an expanded clone; other rows omit it.

cdr3_nt | cdr3_aa | j_call | d_call | v_call | clone_size
TGCGCCAGCAGCTTGGTGGCAGGGTCAAACGAGCAGTACTTC | CASSLVAGSNEQYF | TRBJ2-7 | . | TRBV5-1 | .
TGTGCCAGCAGTTCCGTAGCAGGGGGAAGAAAGTACTTC | CASSSVAGGRKYF | TRBJ2-4 | TRBD1 | TRBV12-3/TRBV12-4 | .
TGCGCCAGCAGCTTGGCAGGGGGCCGCTCCTCCTACGAGCAGTACTTC | CASSLAGGRSSYEQYF | TRBJ2-7 | TRBD1 | TRBV5-1 | .
TGCGCCAGCAGCGGGGGACAGACCCCTTATGGCTACACCTTC | CASSGGQTPYGYTF | TRBJ1-2 | TRBD1 | TRBV5-1 | .
TGCGCCAGCAGCCCGTCGGCAGGGATGGATGAGCAGTTCTTC | CASSPSAGMDEQFF | TRBJ2-1 | . | TRBV5-1 | .
TGTGCCAGCAGATCCGGACTAGCGGCGGGCACAGATACGCAGTATTTT | CASRSGLAAGTDTQYF | TRBJ2-3 | TRBD2 | TRBV7-3 | .
TGCAGTGCTAGTGACGGTTGGTCAACCGAAAAACTGTTTTTT | CSASDGWSTEKLFF | TRBJ1-4 | . | TRBV20-1 | .
TGTGCCATCAGTGTTAAACTACCGGGACTCCCTGGAAATGAGCAGTTCTTC | CAISVKLPGLPGNEQFF | TRBJ2-1 | . | TRBV10-3 | .
TGCGCCAGCAGCCAACCCTTACTGCCTGGCTACACCTTC | CASSQPLLPGYTF | TRBJ1-2 | . | TRBV4-1 | .
TGTGCCAGCTCACCACCCAGGACAACGGGCAATGAGCAGTTCTTC | CASSPPRTTGNEQFF | TRBJ2-1 | . | TRBV18 | few
TGTGCCAGCAGCCGAAGCGACACCGGGGAGCTGTTTTTT | CASSRSDTGELFF | TRBJ2-2 | . | TRBV3-1/TRBV3-2 | .
TGCGCCAGCAGCCCGGAGGTGGGGTTTAACACTGAAGCTTTCTTT | CASSPEVGFNTEAFF | TRBJ1-1 | . | TRBV5-1 | .
TGTGCCAGCAGCTTAGTAGGAGTGGGACTGCGCTCACCCCTCCACTTT | CASSLVGVGLRSPLHF | TRBJ1-6 | . | TRBV7-2 | .
TGCGCCAGCAGTCAACGGGGTCAAGGAATGGGTACCTACGAGCAGTACTTC | CASSQRGQGMGTYEQYF | TRBJ2-7 | . | TRBV4-1 | .
TGTGCCAGCAGCCCGAATCGGGCAGGGGGTCAGCCCCAGCATTTT | CASSPNRAGGQPQHF | TRBJ1-5 | TRBD1 | TRBV16 | .
TGTGCCAGCAGTGAAGCGGGGGGGGGAGCAGATACGCAGTATTTT | CASSEAGGGADTQYF | TRBJ2-3 | TRBD2 | TRBV6-1 | .
TGTGCCAGCAGTTACGCAGGGCCCAAGAGTGAGCAGTTCTTC | CASSYAGPKSEQFF | TRBJ2-1 | . | TRBV6-5 | .
TGCGCCAGCAGCCCGAGGGGGAACTATGGCTACACCTTC | CASSPRGNYGYTF | TRBJ1-2 | . | TRBV5-1 | .
TGTGCCAGCAGCTTAGGGACAGGGTTTGCCAGCACAGATACGCAGTATTTT | CASSLGTGFASTDTQYF | TRBJ2-3 | TRBD1 | TRBV7-2 | few
TGTGCCAGCAGACGTCCGCGCAGACTCAATCAGCCCCAGCATTTT | CASRRPRRLNQPQHF | TRBJ1-5 | . | TRBV28 | .
TGTGCCAGCTCACCAGACAGGAACTCCTACGAGCAGTACTTC | CASSPDRNSYEQYF | TRBJ2-7 | . | TRBV18 | .
TGTGCCAGCAGCCCACAGGGTACCGGGGAGCTGTTTTTT | CASSPQGTGELFF | TRBJ2-2 | . | TRBV7-9 | .
TGTGCCAGCGGGATGGGCAGGGAGGAAGATGGCTACACCTTC | CASGMGREEDGYTF | TRBJ1-2 | . | TRBV28 | .
TGCGCCAGCAGCTTAACAGGGTTAAAGGACACTGAAGCTTTCTTT | CASSLTGLKDTEAFF | TRBJ1-1 | . | TRBV5-1 | .
TGTGCCAGCAGCTTTGGCGGGGAGACCCAGTACTTC | CASSFGGETQYF | TRBJ2-5 | . | TRBV5-5 | .
TGTGCCAGCAGCTACGACAGAGAGACCCAGTACTTC | CASSYDRETQYF | TRBJ2-5 | . | TRBV7-9 | many
TGTGCCAGCAGCCCAACCTGGACTGGCCAAGAGACCCAGTACTTC | CASSPTWTGQETQYF | TRBJ2-5 | . | TRBV11-2 | .
TGTGCCAGCAGCCAAGATTGGGCAGTCTCCTACAATGAGCAGTTCTTC | CASSQDWAVSYNEQFF | TRBJ2-1 | . | TRBV4-2 | once
TGTGCCAGCAGCCATCAACTAGCGGGGGCCTACGAGCAGTACTTC | CASSHQLAGAYEQYF | TRBJ2-7 | TRBD2 | TRBV3-1/TRBV3-2 | .
TGTGCCAGCTCACAAGAACATCGGGGACAATCACCCCTCCACTTT | CASSQEHRGQSPLHF | TRBJ1-6 | . | TRBV18 | .
TGTGCCAGCAGCAGACTAGCGGGGGGGAAAAACACCGGGGAGCTGTTTTTT | CASSRLAGGKNTGELFF | TRBJ2-2 | TRBD2 | TRBV28 | once
TGCGCCAGCAGCCAAGAAGGGGCAGGGACCCAGTACTTC | CASSQEGAGTQYF | TRBJ2-5 | . | TRBV4-1 | .
TGCGCCAGCAGCCTTACAGGCGGTAGAGCCCAGCCCCAGCATTTT | CASSLTGGRAQPQHF | TRBJ1-5 | . | TRBV4-1 | .
TGTGCCTGGGCGTTGGGGGCCCGAGATACGCAGTATTTT | CAWALGARDTQYF | TRBJ2-3 | . | TRBV30 | .
TGTGCCAGCTCCCCGAGTAGCCTCTACGAGCAGTACTTC | CASSPSSLYEQYF | TRBJ2-7 | . | TRBV18 | .